This T cell receptor (beta chain) was identified during a study of regulatory T cells in long-lasting Graves disease. As for the study in general: Antithyroid drug exposure in newly diagnosed Graves' patients had lasted under 3 months.

Sequencing libraries for TCR beta were prepared with iRepertoire HTBI primers and Arm-PCR of CDR3 regions. TCRdb fed the multiplex PCR reads into MiXCR, producing one record per CDR3 protein. The repertoire includes about 310,000 distinct CDR3 sequences, over 15% of them detected once, and about two fifths sits in the top ten. This CDR3 region has 11 residues. Trimming pared 6 bases from V and 7 bases from J, leaving 7 bases between. This clonotype has at least ten counts. Antigen unknown. Overall study findings and caveats: Those with persistent Graves' had less TCR diversity than newly diagnosed patients. With persistent disease, TRBV28, TRBJ1-2 and TRBJ2-5 were the favored segments.

Time point denoted: newly diagnosed GD, antithyroid drugs for less than 3 months. The TCR library was made from RNA extracted from PBMCs. V gene TRBV12-3 or TRBV12-4 combines with J gene TRBJ2-1; D remains ambiguous. This receptor was identified in a female donor with Graves disease. The sample was peripheral blood mononuclear cells (PBMCs), taken at new diagnosis, from a patient treated with antithyroid drugs. The CDR3 loop reads CASSPLNEQFF. Here the CDR3 DNA reads TGTGCCAGCAGCCCCTTAAATGAGCAGTTCTTC.